The count of the clone carrying this T cell receptor beta chain is one. The sample comes from a study of regulatory and conventional T cells in RAG deficiency. V gave up 7 bases and J gave up 1 base, with 13 bases separating them. The CDR3 totals 14 residues. Germline CDR1 is LNHDA and CDR2 is SQIVND (reference sequence). Profiling relied on immunoSEQ multiplex PCR, and the TCRdb table lists in-frame clones only, not all of them. The sample gives 30,000 to 40,000 clones, 75% to 90% of which show up once; roughly an eighth is in the top ten. These data also featured in a second study, about regulatory T cells. That paper notes: The primer mix had 52 TRBV and 13 TRBJ primers.

The chain is built from TRBV19 and TRBJ1-2; possible D gene TRBD1, 5 bases. Material for sequencing was CD8+ T cells sorted from blood. The TCR sequence derives from a human donor in good health. This CDR3 reads CASTGGTDNYGYTF. In DNA form, the CDR3 reads TGTGCCAGTACTGGGGGGACTGATAACTATGGCTACACCTTC.